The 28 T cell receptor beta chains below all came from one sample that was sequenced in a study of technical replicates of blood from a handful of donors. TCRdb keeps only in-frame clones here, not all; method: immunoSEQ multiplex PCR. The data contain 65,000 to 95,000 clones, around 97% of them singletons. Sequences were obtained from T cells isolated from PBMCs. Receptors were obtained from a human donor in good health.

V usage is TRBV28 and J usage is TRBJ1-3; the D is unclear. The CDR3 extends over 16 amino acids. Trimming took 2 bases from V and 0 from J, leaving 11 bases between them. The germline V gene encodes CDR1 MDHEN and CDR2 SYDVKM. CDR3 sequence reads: CASSLGGRISGNTIYF. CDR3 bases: TGTGCCAGCAGTTTAGGCGGAAGGATCTCTGGAAACACCATATATTTT.

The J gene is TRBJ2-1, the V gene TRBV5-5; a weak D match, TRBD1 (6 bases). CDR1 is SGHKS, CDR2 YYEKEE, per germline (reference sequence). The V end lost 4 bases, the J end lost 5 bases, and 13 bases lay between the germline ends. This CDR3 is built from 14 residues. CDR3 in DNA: TGTGCCAGCAGCAGTAGACAGGATAACAATGAGCAGTTCTTC. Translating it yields CASSSRQDNNEQFF. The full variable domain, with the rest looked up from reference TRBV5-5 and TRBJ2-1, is DAGVTQSPTHLIKTRGQQVTLRCSPISGHKSVSWYQQVLGQGPQFIFQYYEKEERGRGNFPDRFSARQFPNYSSELNVNALLLGDSALYLCASSSRQDNNEQFFGPGTRLTVL.

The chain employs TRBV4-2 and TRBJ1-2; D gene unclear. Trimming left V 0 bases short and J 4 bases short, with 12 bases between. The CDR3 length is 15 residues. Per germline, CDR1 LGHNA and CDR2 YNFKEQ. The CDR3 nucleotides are TGTGCCAGCAGCCAAGAAGTAACCACGGGCTATGGCTACACCTTC. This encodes CASSQEVTTGYGYTF.

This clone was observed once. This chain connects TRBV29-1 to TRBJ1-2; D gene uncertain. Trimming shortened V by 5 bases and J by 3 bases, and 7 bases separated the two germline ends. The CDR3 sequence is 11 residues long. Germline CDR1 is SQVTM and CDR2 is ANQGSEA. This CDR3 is CSVLVDYGYTF. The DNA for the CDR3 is TGCAGCGTTTTAGTTGACTATGGCTACACCTTC.

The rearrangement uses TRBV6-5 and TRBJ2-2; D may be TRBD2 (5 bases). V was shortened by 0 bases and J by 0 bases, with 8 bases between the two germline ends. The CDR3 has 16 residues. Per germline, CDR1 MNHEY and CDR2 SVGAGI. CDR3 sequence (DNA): TGTGCCAGCAGTTACTCATCGGGGTCGAACACCGGGGAGCTGTTTTTT. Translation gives CASSYSSGSNTGELFF.

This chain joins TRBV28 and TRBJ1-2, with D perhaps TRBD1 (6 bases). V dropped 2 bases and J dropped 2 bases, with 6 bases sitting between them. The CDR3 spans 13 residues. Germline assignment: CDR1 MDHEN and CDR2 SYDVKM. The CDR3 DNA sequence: TGTGCCAGCAGTTTAGACAGGAACTATGGCTACACCTTC. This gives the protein CASSLDRNYGYTF.

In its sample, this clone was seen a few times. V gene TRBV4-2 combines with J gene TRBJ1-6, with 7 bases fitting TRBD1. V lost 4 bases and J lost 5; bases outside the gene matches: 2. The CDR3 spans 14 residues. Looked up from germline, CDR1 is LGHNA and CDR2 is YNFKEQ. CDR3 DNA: TGTGCCAGCAGCCCGACAGGGAATAATTCACCCCTCCACTTT. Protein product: CASSPTGNNSPLHF.

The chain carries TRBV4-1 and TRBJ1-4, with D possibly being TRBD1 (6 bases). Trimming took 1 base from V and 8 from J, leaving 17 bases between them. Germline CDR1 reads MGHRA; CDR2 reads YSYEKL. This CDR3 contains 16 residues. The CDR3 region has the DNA TGCGCCAGCAGCCAAGCGAAGGGGGGGCTGGGAGAAAAACTGTTTTTT. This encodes CASSQAKGGLGEKLFF.

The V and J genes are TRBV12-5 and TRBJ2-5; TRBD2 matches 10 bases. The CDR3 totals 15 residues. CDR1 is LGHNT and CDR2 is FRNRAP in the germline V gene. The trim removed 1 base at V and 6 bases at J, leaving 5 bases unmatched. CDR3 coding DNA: TGTGCTAGTGGTTTGGGGCTAGCGGGGGTACAGACCCAGTACTTC. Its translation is CASGLGLAGVQTQYF.

The CDR3 here is CASRTGTAIVEPQHF. CDR3 coding DNA: TGCGCCAGCAGAACCGGGACAGCCATTGTTGAGCCCCAGCATTTT. V is TRBV5-1 and J is TRBJ1-5; 7 positions match TRBD1. Germline V lookup: CDR1 SGHRS, CDR2 YFSETQ. V dropped 5 bases and J dropped 8; count of bases not matched to a gene: 13. The CDR3 spans 15 residues.

Here the CDR3 reads CASSRSPGNTEAFF. The CDR3 DNA follows: TGTGCCAGCAGTAGGTCTCCAGGGAACACTGAAGCTTTCTTT. The chain has TRBV6-1 and TRBJ1-1; the D is unclear. Germline V lookup: CDR1 MNHNS, CDR2 SASEGT. The CDR3 has 14 residues. V was cut by 5 bases and J by 1 base, with 11 bases left in between.

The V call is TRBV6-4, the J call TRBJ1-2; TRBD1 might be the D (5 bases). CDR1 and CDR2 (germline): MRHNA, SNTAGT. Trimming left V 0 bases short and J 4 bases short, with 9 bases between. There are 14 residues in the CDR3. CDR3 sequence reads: CASSDSGGGYGYTF. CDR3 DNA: TGTGCCAGCAGTGACTCTGGGGGGGGCTATGGCTACACCTTC.

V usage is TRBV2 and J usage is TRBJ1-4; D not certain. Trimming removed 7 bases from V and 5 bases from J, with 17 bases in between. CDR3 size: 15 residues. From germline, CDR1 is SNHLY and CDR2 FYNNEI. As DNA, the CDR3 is TGTGCCAGCAAGAACTTAGGACTCATCAATGAAAAACTGTTTTTT. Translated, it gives CASKNLGLINEKLFF.

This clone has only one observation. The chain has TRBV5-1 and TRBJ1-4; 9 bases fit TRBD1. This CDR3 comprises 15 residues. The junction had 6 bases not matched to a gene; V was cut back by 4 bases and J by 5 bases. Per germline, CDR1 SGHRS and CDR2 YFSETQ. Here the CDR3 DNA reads TGCGCCAGCAGCAGAGGACAGGGGCCAAATGAAAAACTGTTTTTT. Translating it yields CASSRGQGPNEKLFF. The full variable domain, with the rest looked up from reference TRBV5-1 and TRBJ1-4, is KAGVTQTPRYLIKTRGQQVTLSCSPISGHRSVSWYQQTPGQGLQFLFEYFSETQRNKGNFPGRFSGRQFSNSRSEMNVSTLELGDSALYLCASSRGQGPNEKLFFGSGTQLSVL.

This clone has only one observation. CDR3 sequence: CASSPLGRELYNEQFF. CDR3 bases: TGTGCCAGCAGTCCCCTGGGCAGGGAACTCTACAATGAGCAGTTCTTC. This rearrangement joins TRBV7-9 to TRBJ2-1; a possible D gene is TRBD1 (5 bases). V was shortened by 6 bases and J by 3 bases, with 18 bases between the two germline ends. The CDR3 extends over 16 amino acids. Germline CDR1 is SEHNR and CDR2 is FQNEAQ (reference sequence).

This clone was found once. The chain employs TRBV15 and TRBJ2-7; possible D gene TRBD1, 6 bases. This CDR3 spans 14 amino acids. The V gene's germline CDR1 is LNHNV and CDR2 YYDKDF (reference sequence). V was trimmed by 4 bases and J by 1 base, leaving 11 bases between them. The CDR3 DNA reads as TGTGCCACCAGCATAGACAGGTATTCCTACGAGCAGTACTTC. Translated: CATSIDRYSYEQYF.

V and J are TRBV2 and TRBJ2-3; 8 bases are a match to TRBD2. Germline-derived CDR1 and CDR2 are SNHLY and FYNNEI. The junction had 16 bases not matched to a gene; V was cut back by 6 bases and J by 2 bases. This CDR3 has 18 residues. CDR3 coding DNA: TGTGCCAGCAGCCGACGGGGCGGGGGGCCGCCCCCCACAGATACGCAGTATTTT. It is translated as CASSRRGGGPPPTDTQYF.

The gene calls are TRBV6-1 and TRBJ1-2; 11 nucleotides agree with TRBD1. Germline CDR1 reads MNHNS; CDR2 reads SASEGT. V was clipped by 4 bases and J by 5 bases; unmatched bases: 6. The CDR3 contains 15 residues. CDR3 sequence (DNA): TGTGCCAGCAGTGTTGGGACAGGGGGAAGATATGGCTACACCTTC. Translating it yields CASSVGTGGRYGYTF.

In DNA, the CDR3 is TGTGCCAGCAGTAGGGCAGGGGGTGTTTTGAACACTGAAGCTTTCTTT. Translating gives CASSRAGGVLNTEAFF. The chain employs TRBV27 and TRBJ1-1; 7 nucleotides line up with TRBD1. Losses at the gene ends were 5 bases for V and 0 bases for J; bases not matched to a gene: 9. CDR1 is MNHEY and CDR2 is SMNVEV in the germline V gene (reference sequence). The CDR3 has 16 amino acids.

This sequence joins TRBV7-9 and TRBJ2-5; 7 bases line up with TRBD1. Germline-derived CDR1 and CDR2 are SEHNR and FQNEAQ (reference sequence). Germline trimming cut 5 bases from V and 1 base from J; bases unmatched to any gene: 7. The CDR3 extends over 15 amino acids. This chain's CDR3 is CASSPQRQGQETQYF. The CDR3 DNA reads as TGTGCCAGCAGCCCCCAACGACAGGGCCAAGAGACCCAGTACTTC. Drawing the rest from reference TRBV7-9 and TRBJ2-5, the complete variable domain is DTGVSQNPRHKITKRGQNVTFRCDPISEHNRLYWYRQTLGQGPEFLTYFQNEAQLEKSRLLSDRFSAERPKGSFSTLEIQRTEQGDSAMYLCASSPQRQGQETQYFGPGTRLLVL.

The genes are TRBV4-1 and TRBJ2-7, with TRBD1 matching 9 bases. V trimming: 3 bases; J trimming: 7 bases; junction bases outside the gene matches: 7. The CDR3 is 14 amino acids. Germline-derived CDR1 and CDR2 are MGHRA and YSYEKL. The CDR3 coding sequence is TGCGCCAGCAGCCAGCCGGGACAGGGTTTTGAGCAGTACTTC. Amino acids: CASSQPGQGFEQYF.

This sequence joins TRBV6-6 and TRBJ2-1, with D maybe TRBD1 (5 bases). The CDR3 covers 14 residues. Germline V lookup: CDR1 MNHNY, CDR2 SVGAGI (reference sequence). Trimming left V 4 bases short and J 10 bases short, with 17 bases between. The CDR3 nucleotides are TGTGCCAGCAGTTTTTTCCCCGACAGTGGCGAGCAGTTCTTC. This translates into CASSFFPDSGEQFF.

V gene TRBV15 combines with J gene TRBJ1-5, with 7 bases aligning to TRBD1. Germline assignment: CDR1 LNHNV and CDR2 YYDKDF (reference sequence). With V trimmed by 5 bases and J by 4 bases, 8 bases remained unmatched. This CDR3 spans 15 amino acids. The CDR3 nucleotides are TGTGCCACCAGCCCCTTGGACAGGCCGAATCAGCCCCAGCATTTT. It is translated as CATSPLDRPNQPQHF.

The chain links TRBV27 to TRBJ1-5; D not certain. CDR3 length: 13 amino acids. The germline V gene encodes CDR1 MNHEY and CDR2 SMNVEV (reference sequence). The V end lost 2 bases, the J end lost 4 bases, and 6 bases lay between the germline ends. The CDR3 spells CASSLVPNQPQHF. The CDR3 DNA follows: TGTGCCAGCAGTTTAGTTCCTAATCAGCCCCAGCATTTT.

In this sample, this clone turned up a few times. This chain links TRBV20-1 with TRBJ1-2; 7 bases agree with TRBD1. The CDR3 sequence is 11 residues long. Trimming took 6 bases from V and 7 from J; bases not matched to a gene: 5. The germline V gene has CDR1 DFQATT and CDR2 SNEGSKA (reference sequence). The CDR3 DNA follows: TGCAGTGCCCGGACAGGATCTGGCTACACCTTC. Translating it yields CSARTGSGYTF.

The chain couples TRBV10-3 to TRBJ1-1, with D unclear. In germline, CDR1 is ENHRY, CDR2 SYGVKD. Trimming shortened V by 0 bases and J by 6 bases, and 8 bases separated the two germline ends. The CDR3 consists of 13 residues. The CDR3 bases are TGTGCCATCAGTGAGTCGCTGAGGGCTGAAGCTTTCTTT. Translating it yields CAISESLRAEAFF.

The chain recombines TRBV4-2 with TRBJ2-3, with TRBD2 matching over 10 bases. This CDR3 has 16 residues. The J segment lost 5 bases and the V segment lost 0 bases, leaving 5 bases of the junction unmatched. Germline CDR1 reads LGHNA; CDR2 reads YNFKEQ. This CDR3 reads CASSQESAGGRDTQYF. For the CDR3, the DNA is TGTGCCAGCAGCCAAGAATCAGCGGGAGGGAGAGATACGCAGTATTTT.

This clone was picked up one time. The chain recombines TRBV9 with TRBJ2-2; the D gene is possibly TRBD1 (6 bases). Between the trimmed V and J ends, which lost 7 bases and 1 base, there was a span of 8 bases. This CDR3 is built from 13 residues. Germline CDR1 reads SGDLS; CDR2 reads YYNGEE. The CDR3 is CASVRGNTGELFF. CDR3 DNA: TGTGCCAGCGTCAGGGGGAACACCGGGGAGCTGTTTTTT.